These 14 T cell receptor beta chains were sequenced from one sample in a study of cytomegalovirus exposure and HLA in healthy donors. In the PCR, 60 Vbeta and 13 Jbeta primers were used. Method: immunoSEQ multiplex PCR; TCRdb's copy keeps in-frame clones and lacks some. The data show 150,000 to 200,000 clones, 80% to 90% seen once. Source material: PBMCs. Receptors originate from a man between 18 and 29 years old in good health and CMV-seropositive.

In its sample, this clone was seen once. The CDR3 spells CASSGLAGGTNEQFF. In DNA form, the CDR3 reads TGTGCCAGCAGCGGACTAGCGGGGGGCACCAATGAGCAGTTCTTC. The chain has TRBV7-8 and TRBJ2-1, with 14 nucleotides matching TRBD2. This CDR3 spans 15 amino acids. V was pared by 5 bases and J by 6 bases, with 3 bases of the junction left unmatched. Germline CDR1 is SGHVS and CDR2 is FQNEAQ.

V and J are TRBV7-3 and TRBJ2-5; possibly TRBD1 for D (5 bases). Germline V CDR1 and CDR2: SGHTA, FQGTGA. CDR3 length: 13 residues. V lost 5 bases and J 2 bases, leaving 9 bases between the germline ends. The chain's CDR3 is CASSHDRQETQYF. CDR3 DNA sequence: TGTGCCAGCAGCCATGACAGACAAGAGACCCAGTACTTC.

The chain recombines TRBV7-2 with TRBJ2-2; 8 bases are shared with TRBD2. Germline V gene sequence: CDR1 SGHTA, CDR2 FQGNSA. The CDR3 sequence is 15 residues long. J gave up 4 bases and V 5 bases, and 6 bases lay outside the gene matches. CDR3 loop: CASSVHRGGTGELFF. The CDR3 nucleotides are TGTGCCAGCAGCGTACACCGGGGGGGCACCGGGGAGCTGTTTTTT.

The chain carries TRBV7-9 and TRBJ1-1, with a weak D call TRBD1 (5 bases). Per the germline V gene, CDR1 is SEHNR and CDR2 is FQNEAQ (reference sequence). Trimming cost V 6 bases and J 8 bases, with 13 bases left between them. The CDR3 runs to 12 residues. The CDR3 bases are TGTGCCAGCAGTAGTATAGGGGAAGAAGCTTTCTTT. Residues: CASSSIGEEAFF.

The gene calls are TRBV7-2 and TRBJ2-2; a possible D gene is TRBD2 (5 bases). V lost 5 bases to trimming and J lost 5 bases, with 15 bases between them. Germline lookup yields CDR1 SGHTA and CDR2 FQGNSA. This CDR3 is 15 amino acids long. The CDR3 nucleotides are TGTGCCAGCAGCCGAATAGGGCCGGGGACCGGGGAGCTGTTTTTT. It yields the protein CASSRIGPGTGELFF.

The chain combines TRBV27 with TRBJ2-7; no definite D call. Germline assignment: CDR1 MNHEY and CDR2 SMNVEV (reference sequence). The length of the CDR3 is 14 residues. The V end lost 6 bases, the J end lost 0 bases, and 12 bases lay between the germline ends. This CDR3 is CASSADWSSYEQYF. The CDR3 coding sequence is TGTGCCAGCAGCGCCGACTGGAGCTCCTACGAGCAGTACTTC.

The table lists this clone with a count of one. The chain employs TRBV6-5 and TRBJ2-7, with 8 positions matching TRBD1. Germline CDR1 MNHEY, CDR2 SVGAGI. The CDR3 is 15 residues long. Trimming cost V 2 bases and J 2 bases; bases outside gene matches: 5. This chain's CDR3 is CASSYGTGPTYEQYF. Here the CDR3 DNA reads TGTGCCAGCAGTTACGGGACAGGTCCTACCTACGAGCAGTACTTC.

The chain links TRBV27 to TRBJ1-4, with D maybe TRBD1 (6 bases). This CDR3 is built from 13 residues. The germline V gene has CDR1 MNHEY and CDR2 SMNVEV (reference sequence). Trimming cost V 6 bases and J 12 bases, with 17 bases left between them. CDR3 sequence: CASRNRATTELFF. DNA of the CDR3: TGTGCCAGCAGAAACAGGGCAACAACAGAACTGTTTTTT.

V is TRBV6-1 and J is TRBJ2-5; D is possibly TRBD1 (6 bases). The CDR3 extends over 12 amino acids. The germline CDR1 and CDR2 sequences are MNHNS and SASEGT. Between the trimmed V and J ends, which lost 10 bases and 5 bases, there was a span of 14 bases. DNA of the CDR3: TGTGCCAACAGGGACGGGGTCGAGACCCAGTACTTC. Translation gives CANRDGVETQYF.

This chain links TRBV19 with TRBJ1-2; TRBD1 might be the D (5 bases). The CDR3 is made up of 13 amino acids. Germline CDR1 LNHDA, CDR2 SQIVND (reference sequence). Trimming left V 4 bases short and J 0 bases short, with 6 bases between. The CDR3 DNA is TGTGCCAGTAGTACGACAGCTAACTATGGCTACACCTTC. Encoded protein: CASSTTANYGYTF.

The V and J genes are TRBV7-2 and TRBJ1-6; D is uncertain. Trimming shortened V by 1 base and J by 18 bases, and 16 bases separated the two germline ends. The CDR3 consists of 13 residues. CDR1 and CDR2 (germline): SGHTA, FQGNSA. The CDR3 loop is CASSLGGPDEPHF. CDR3 nucleotide sequence: TGTGCCAGCAGCTTAGGAGGGCCTGATGAGCCCCACTTT.

This chain links TRBV19 with TRBJ1-1; no reliable D call. Trimming stripped 3 bases from V and 1 base from J, with 6 bases between. This CDR3 is built from 13 residues. The germline CDR1 and CDR2 sequences are LNHDA and SQIVND (reference sequence). The CDR3 DNA reads TGTGCCAGTAGTATGGCACAGAACACTGAAGCTTTCTTT. This codes for CASSMAQNTEAFF. Combining the CDR3 with reference TRBV19 and TRBJ1-1 gives the whole variable domain DGGITQSPKYLFRKEGQNVTLSCEQNLNHDAMYWYRQDPGQGLRLIYYSQIVNDFQKGDIAEGYSVSREKKESFPLTVTSAQKNPTAFYLCASSMAQNTEAFFGQGTRLTVV.

The V gene is TRBV19, the J gene TRBJ1-1; D ambiguous. Between the trimmed V and J ends, which lost 2 bases and 0 bases, there was a span of 7 bases. The CDR3 is made up of 14 amino acids. Germline V gene lookup returns CDR1 LNHDA and CDR2 SQIVND (reference sequence). The CDR3 here is CASSISRVNTEAFF. CDR3 DNA: TGTGCCAGTAGTATATCCCGTGTGAACACTGAAGCTTTCTTT.

The chain recombines TRBV11-3 with TRBJ1-1; D is perhaps TRBD1 (6 bases). This CDR3 contains 15 residues. The V end was cut by 5 bases, the J end by 6 bases, with 19 bases between. Per the germline V gene, CDR1 is SGHNT and CDR2 is YENEEA. CDR3 nucleotide sequence: TGTGCCAGCAGCGATCCATGGGGGGGCGTACCTGAAGCTTTCTTT. Protein product: CASSDPWGGVPEAFF.